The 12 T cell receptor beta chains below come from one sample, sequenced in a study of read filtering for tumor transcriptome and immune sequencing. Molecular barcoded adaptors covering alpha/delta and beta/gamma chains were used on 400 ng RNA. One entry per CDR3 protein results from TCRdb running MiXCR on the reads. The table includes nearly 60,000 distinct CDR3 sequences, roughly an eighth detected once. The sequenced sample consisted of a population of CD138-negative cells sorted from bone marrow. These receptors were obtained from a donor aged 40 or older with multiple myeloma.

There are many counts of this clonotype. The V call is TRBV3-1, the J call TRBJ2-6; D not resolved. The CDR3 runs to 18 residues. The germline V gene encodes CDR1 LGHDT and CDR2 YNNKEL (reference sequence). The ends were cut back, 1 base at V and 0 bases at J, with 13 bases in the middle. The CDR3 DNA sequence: TGTGCCAGCAGCCAAGTTGTTGGAACGAGCTCTGGGGCCAACGTCCTGACTTTC. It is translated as CASSQVVGTSSGANVLTF.

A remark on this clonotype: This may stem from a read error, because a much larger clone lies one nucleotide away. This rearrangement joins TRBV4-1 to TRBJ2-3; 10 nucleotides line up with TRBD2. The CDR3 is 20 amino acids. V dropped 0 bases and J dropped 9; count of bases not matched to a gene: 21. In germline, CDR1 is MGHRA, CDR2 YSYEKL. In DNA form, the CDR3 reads TGCGCCAGCAGCCAAGAATTCTTCGGGACTAGCGAGGGGACGATTCCCACGCAGTATTTT. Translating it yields CASSQEFFGTSEGTIPTQYF.

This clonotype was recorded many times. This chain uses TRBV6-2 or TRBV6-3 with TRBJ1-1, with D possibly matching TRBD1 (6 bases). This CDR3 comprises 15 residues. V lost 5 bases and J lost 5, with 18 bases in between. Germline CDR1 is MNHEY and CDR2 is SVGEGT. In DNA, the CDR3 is TGTGCCAGCAGTCTACAGGGTGGGCTTCCGACTGAAGCTTTCTTT. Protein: CASSLQGGLPTEAFF.

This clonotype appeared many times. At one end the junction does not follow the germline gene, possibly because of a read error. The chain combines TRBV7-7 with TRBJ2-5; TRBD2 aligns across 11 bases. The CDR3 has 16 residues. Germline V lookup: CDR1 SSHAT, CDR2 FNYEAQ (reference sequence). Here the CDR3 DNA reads TGTGCTAGCAGCCGTGATAGCGGGGGGGCCGGAGAGACCCAGTACTTC. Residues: CASSRDSGGAGETQYF. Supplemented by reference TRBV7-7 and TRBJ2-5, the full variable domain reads GAGVSQSPRYKVTKRGQDVTLRCDPISSHATLYWYQQALGQGPEFLTYFNYEAQPDKSGLPSDRFSAERPEGSISTLTIQRTEQRDSAMYRCASSRDSGGAGETQYFGPGTRLLVL.

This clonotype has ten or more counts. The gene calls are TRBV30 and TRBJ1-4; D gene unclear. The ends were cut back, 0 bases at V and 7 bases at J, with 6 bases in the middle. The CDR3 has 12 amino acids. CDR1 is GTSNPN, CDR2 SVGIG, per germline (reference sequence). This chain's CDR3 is CAWSVIREKLFF. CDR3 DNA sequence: TGTGCCTGGAGTGTAATACGTGAAAAACTGTTTTTT. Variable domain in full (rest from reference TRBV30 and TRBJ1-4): SQTIHQWPATLVQPVGSPLSLECTVEGTSNPNLYWYRQAAGRGLQLLFYSVGIGQISSEVPQNLSASRPQDRQFILSSKKLLLSDSGFYLCAWSVIREKLFFGSGTQLSVL.

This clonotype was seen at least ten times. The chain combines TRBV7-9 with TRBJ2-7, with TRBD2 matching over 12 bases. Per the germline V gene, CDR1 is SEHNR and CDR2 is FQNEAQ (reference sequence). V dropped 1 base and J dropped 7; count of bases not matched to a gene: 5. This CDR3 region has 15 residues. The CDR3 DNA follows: TGTGCCAGCAGCTTAGGACTAGCGGGGGTTCGGGAGCAGTACTTC. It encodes CASSLGLAGVREQYF. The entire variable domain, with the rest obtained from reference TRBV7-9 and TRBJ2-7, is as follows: DTGVSQNPRHKITKRGQNVTFRCDPISEHNRLYWYRQTLGQGPEFLTYFQNEAQLEKSRLLSDRFSAERPKGSFSTLEIQRTEQGDSAMYLCASSLGLAGVREQYFGPGTRLTVT.

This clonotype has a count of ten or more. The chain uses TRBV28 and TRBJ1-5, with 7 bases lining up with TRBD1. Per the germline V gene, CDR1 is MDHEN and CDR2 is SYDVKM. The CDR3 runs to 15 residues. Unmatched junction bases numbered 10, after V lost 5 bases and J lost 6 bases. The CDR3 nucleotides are TGTGCCAGCAGTACGGAGGGGGCAGGTGTTCAGCCCCAGCATTTT. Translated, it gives CASSTEGAGVQPQHF.

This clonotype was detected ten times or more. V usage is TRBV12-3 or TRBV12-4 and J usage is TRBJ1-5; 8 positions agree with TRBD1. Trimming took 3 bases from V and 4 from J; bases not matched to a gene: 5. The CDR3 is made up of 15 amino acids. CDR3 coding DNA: TGTGCCAGCAGTTTCTCCCAGGGGGCGAATCAGCCCCAGCATTTT. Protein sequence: CASSFSQGANQPQHF.

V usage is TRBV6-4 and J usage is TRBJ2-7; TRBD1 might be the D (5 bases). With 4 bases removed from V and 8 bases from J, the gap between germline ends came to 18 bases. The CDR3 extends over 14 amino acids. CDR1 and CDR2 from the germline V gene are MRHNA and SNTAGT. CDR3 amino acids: CASSGLDSVDKQYF. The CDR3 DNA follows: TGTGCCAGCAGTGGTTTGGATTCGGTGGACAAGCAGTACTTC.

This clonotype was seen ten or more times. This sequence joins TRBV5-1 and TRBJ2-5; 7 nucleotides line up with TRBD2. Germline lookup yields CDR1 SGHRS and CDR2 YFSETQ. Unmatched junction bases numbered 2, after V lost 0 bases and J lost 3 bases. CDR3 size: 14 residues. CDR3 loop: CASSLASGEETQYF. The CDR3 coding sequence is TGCGCCAGCAGCTTGGCCAGCGGGGAAGAGACCCAGTACTTC.

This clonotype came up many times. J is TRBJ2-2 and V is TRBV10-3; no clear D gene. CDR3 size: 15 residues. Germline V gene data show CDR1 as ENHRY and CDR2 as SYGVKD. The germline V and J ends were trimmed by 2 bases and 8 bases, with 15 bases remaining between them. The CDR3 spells CAISEVASFRGELFF. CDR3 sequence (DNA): TGTGCCATCAGTGAGGTCGCCTCTTTCAGGGGGGAGCTGTTTTTT.

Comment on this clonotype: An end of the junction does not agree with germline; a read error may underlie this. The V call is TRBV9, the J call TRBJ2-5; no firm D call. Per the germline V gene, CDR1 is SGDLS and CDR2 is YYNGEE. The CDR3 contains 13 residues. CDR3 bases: TGTGCCAGCAGTGTAGAGCCCGGCAAGACCCAGTACTTC. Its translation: CASSVEPGKTQYF.